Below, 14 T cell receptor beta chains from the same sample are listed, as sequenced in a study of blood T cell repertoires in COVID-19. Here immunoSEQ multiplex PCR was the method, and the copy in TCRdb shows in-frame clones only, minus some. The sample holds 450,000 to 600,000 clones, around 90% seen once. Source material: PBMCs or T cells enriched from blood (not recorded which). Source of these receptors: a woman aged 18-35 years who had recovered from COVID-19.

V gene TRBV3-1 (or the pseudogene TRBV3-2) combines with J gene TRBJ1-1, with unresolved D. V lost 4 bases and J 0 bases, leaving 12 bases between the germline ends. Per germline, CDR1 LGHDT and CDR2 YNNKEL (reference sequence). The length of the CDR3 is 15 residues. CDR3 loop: CASSPLEGLNTEAFF. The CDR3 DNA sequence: TGTGCCAGCAGCCCTCTCGAGGGCCTGAACACTGAAGCTTTCTTT.

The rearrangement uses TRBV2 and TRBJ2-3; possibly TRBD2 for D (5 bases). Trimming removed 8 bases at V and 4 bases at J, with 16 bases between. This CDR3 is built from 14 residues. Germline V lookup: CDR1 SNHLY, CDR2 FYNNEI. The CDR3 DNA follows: TGTGCCAGCGGGTTCCTTACTAGAGCAGATACGCAGTATTTT. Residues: CASGFLTRADTQYF.

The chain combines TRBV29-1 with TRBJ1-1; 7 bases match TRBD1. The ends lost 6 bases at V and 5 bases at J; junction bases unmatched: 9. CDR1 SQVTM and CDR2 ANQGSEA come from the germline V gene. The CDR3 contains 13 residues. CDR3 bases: TGCAGCGTGGCGACAGGGATCGGAACTGAAGCTTTCTTT. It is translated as CSVATGIGTEAFF.

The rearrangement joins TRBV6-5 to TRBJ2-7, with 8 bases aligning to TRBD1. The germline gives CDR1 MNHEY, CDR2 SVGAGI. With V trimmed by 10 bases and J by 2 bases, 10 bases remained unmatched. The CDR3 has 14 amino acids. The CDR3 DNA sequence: TGTGCCACTTCTCCTGACAGGGGTGCCTACGAGCAGTACTTC. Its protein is CATSPDRGAYEQYF.

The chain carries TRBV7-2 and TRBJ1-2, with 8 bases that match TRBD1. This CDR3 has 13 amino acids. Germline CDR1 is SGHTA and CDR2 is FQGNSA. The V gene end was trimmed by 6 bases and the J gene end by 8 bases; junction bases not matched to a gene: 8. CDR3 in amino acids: CASSWTGTLGYTF. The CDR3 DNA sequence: TGTGCCAGCAGTTGGACAGGGACCTTAGGCTACACCTTC.

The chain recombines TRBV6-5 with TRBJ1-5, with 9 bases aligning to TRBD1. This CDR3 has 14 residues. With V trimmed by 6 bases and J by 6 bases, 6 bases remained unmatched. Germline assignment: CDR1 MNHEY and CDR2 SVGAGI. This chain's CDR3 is CASRTGQGGQPQHF. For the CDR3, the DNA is TGTGCCAGCAGAACGGGACAGGGAGGTCAGCCCCAGCATTTT.

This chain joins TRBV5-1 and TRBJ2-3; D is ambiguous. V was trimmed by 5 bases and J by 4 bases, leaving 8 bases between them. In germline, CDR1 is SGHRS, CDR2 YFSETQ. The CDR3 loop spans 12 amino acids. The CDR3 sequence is CASSYSADTQYF. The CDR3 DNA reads TGCGCCAGCAGTTACTCGGCAGATACGCAGTATTTT.

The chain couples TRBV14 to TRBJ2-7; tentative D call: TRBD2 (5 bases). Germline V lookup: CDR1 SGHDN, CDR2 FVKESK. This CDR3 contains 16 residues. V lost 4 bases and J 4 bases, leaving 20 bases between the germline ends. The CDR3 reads CASSPAIGILPYEQYF. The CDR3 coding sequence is TGTGCCAGCAGCCCTGCAATCGGGATTCTCCCTTACGAGCAGTACTTC.

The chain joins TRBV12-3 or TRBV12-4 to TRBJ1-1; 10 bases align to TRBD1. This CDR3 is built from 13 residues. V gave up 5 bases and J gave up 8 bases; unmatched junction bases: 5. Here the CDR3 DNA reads TGTGCCAGCAGTCCCACGGACAGGGGGGAAGCTTTCTTT. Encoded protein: CASSPTDRGEAFF.

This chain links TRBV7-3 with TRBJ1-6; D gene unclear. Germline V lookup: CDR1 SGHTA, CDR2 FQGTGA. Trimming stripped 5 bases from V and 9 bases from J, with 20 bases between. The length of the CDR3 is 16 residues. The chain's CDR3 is CASSLLSGGEGSPLHF. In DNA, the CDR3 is TGTGCCAGCAGCCTCCTGAGCGGTGGGGAAGGTTCACCCCTCCACTTT.

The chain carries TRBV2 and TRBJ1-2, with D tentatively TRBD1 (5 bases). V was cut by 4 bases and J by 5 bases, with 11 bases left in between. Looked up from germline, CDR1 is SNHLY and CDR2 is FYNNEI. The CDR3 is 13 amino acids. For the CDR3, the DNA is TGTGCCAGCAGTGCGGCGCAGGGATATGGCTACACCTTC. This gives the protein CASSAAQGYGYTF. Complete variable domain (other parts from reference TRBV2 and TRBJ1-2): EPEVTQTPSHQVTQMGQEVILRCVPISNHLYFYWYRQILGQKVEFLVSFYNNEISEKSEIFDDQFSVERPDGSNFTLKIRSTKLEDSAMYFCASSAAQGYGYTFGSGTRLTVV.

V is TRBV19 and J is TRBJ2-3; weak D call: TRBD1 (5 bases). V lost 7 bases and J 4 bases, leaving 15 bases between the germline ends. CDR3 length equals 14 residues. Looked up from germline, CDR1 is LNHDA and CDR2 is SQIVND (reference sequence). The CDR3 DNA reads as TGTGCCAGTACAGGGAAGGGTGGGGCAGATACGCAGTATTTT. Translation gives CASTGKGGADTQYF.

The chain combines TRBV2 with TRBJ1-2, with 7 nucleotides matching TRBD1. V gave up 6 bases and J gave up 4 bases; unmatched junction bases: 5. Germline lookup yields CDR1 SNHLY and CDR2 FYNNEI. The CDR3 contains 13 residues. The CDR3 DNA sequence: TGTGCCAGCAGGACGGGACAGTTCTATGGCTACACCTTC. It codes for CASRTGQFYGYTF.

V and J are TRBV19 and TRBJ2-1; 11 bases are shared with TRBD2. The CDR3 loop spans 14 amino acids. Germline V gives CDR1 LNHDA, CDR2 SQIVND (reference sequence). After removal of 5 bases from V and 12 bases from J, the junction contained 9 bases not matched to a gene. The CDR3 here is CASSSSGLAARQFF. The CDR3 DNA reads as TGTGCCAGTAGTTCATCGGGACTAGCGGCGAGGCAGTTCTTC.